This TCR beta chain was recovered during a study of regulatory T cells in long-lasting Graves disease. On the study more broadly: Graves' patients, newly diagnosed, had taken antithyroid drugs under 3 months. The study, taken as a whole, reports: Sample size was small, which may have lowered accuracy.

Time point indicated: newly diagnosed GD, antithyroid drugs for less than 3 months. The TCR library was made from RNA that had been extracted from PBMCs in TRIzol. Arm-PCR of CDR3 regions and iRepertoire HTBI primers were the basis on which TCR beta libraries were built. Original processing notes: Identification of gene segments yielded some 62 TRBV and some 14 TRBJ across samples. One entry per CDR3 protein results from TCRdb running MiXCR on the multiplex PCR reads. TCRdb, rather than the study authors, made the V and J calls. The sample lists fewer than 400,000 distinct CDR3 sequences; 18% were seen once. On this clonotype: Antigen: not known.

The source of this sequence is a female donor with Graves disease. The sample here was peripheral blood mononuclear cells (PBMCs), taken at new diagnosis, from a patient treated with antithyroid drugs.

In DNA form, the CDR3 reads TGTGCCAGCAGCGTAGGGGGGGCGCTTTCAACTAATGAAAAACTGTTTTTT. It codes for CASSVGGALSTNEKLFF. The rearrangement links TRBV9 to TRBJ1-4; perhaps TRBD1 as D (6 bases). The ends were cut back, 0 bases at V and 0 bases at J, with 12 bases in the middle. Germline lookup yields CDR1 SGDLS and CDR2 YYNGEE. CDR3 length equals 17 residues.